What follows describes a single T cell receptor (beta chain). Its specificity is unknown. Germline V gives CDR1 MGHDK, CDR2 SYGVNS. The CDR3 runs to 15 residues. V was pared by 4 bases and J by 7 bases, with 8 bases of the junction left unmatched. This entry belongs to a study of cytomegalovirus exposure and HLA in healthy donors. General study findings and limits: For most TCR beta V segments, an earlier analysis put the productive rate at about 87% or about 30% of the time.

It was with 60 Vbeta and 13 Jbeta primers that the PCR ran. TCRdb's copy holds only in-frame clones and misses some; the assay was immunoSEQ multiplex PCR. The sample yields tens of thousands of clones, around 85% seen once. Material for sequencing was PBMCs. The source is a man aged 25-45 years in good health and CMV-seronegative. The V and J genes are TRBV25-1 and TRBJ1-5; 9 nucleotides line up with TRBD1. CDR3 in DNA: TGTGCCAGCAGTGCTTCGGGACAGGGAAGCCAGCCCCAGCATTTT. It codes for CASSASGQGSQPQHF.